This T cell receptor (beta chain) originates from a study of blood T cell repertoires in COVID-19. This clone was detected only once. Sequencing used immunoSEQ multiplex PCR; TCRdb keeps in-frame clones, though not all of them. This table has around 150,000 clones, about 81% appearing once. CDR1 is MNHEY, CDR2 SMNVEV, per germline (reference sequence). The CDR3 is made up of 16 amino acids. The V and J ends lost 7 bases and 0 bases, in that order; junction bases with no gene match: 3. The chain joins TRBV27 to TRBJ2-3, with 14 bases matching TRBD2. The sequencing input was peripheral blood. The clonotype originates from a man aged 60 to 69 with active or convalescent COVID-19. The CDR3 nucleotides read TGTGCCAGCACAGGACTAGCGGGAGGAAGCACAGATACGCAGTATTTT. It translates to CASTGLAGGSTDTQYF.